This TCR beta chain is from a study of shared T cell receptors in the human thymus. Clones were sequenced by immunoSEQ multiplex PCR, and TCRdb holds only the in-frame ones, with some missing. Found here are 500,000 to 850,000 clones, more than 75% of them singletons; the top ten hold approximately 0.0097%. This CDR3 is 14 amino acids long. Germline CDR1 MNHEY, CDR2 SMNVEV (reference sequence). Trimming removed 7 bases from V and 8 bases from J; junction bases left unmatched: 6. These data were also filed under a second study, of human thymus T cells.

This TCR was sampled from a boy younger than two with a congenital heart defect. The rearrangement joins TRBV27 to TRBJ2-1; 12 nucleotides align to TRBD2. Specimen: thymocytes. The CDR3 sequence is CASTGLAGKDEQFF. CDR3 coding DNA: TGTGCCAGCACCGGACTAGCGGGAAAAGATGAGCAGTTCTTC.